Listed here is a single T cell receptor (beta chain). The specificity of this receptor is unknown. The input lacks base qualities; no much larger clone sits a single base away. These data are taken from a study of blood T cells in healthy people across ages (dated by TCRdb to between 2015 and 2017). For context, the study as a whole: Template switching captured roughly one uniquely barcoded TCR beta cDNA molecule per two T cells in model experiments. To track age-related changes in TCR beta repertoire diversity, the study relied on deep sequencing normalized with unique cDNA molecular identifiers. The donors were split into four age groups: young (average approximately 16 years), middle-aged (roughly 40), aged (62) and long-lived (roughly 86). The study analyzed two additional independent replicas of 1 million unique cDNA reads from the same blood draw for two donors, one aged 18 to 29 and one aged 80 or older.

The receptor library was made with 5' RACE. Instrument used: Illumina HiSeq 2500. A second PCR of roughly 6 to 12 cycles was performed with a sample-barcoded 5' primer and a J-beta primer mix. A template-switch 5' adaptor carrying 12 random nucleotides introduced a unique molecular identifier onto each TCR beta cDNA molecule. Each sample yielded at least 3 million CDR3-containing paired-end reads. First-strand cDNA synthesis was performed from all RNA using the Mint cDNA synthesis kit, with priming by a TRBC-specific oligonucleotide. Following uracil-DNA glycosylase treatment, a first 18-cycle PCR with universal primers M1SS and BC2_uni_R was performed on all cDNA. For the original study's pipeline: Normalization of each sample was performed by random selection of 1 million high-quality reads, each carrying a distinct molecular identifier. Reads sharing molecular identifiers were discarded rather than binned into consensus sequences. MiTCR, with a Q25 quality threshold and the strictest error-elimination algorithm, was used for CDR3 identification, clonotype clustering and error correction. A nonparametric unseen species model with Euler transformation was used to estimate lower-bound total TCR beta diversity. The public reads were quality trimmed at Q25 with fastp and then assembled into clones with MiXCR by TCRdb, keeping productive beta chains. All rows with the same CDR3 protein become a single entry with the most common DNA and genes. Here the V and J calls rest on TCRdb's processing, not on the authors' analysis. The sample yields 750,000 to 850,000 distinct CDR3 sequences; 20% to 25% were counted once. Approximately 4% of the sample lies in the top ten.

Via the germline V gene (reference sequence), CDR1 is SEHNR and CDR2 FQNEAQ. The CDR3 sequence holds 14 residues, the cysteine and phenylalanine included. Left in the record is the CDR3 DNA by itself, 42 bases read in frame from the first base. Trimming removed 6 bases from V and 7 bases from J, leaving 15 bases between the germline ends. Systemically healthy Caucasian individuals from Russia, over 30 in total and aged roughly 6 to 100 years, were included as donors. Approximately 9.3 milliliters of peripheral blood were drawn from each donor into EDTA-treated Vacutainer tubes. Ficoll-Paque density-gradient centrifugation was used to isolate PBMCs, with at least 7 million per sample. Total RNA, at least 5.5 micrograms per sample, was extracted from PBMCs with Trizol reagent. For every donor, flow cytometry on a PBMC aliquot measured the percentage of naive CD45RAhigh/CD27high T cells. The research as a whole found: Total diversity estimates from one million sequenced T cells were considered lower bounds and underestimates. Compared with the aged group, the long-lived group had more naive CD4+ T cells, fewer expanded clones and increased TCR diversity, suggesting age selection. As age increased, observed TCR beta diversity per million T cells dropped in a roughly linear way, and a significant reduction was already evident by age around 41. Because profiling used bulk unsorted PBMCs, naive and antigen-experienced compartments could not be compared conclusively. The percentage of naive T cells measured by flow cytometry correlated strongly with observed TCR beta diversity. Because donor CMV infection status was unknown, age-related changes in expanded clonotypes were potentially confounded.

The same data also contributed to another study, on T cells of mothers and their children. That second publication adds: The donors were nine systemically healthy Caucasian individuals, made up of three mothers and their six children. cDNA synthesis used all of the extracted RNA, with approximately 1.4 ug of RNA in each 15 ul reaction. Sample barcodes and 2-4 random nucleotides were added via the M1S primer in the second PCR. Each mother yielded over 8 million TCR beta CDR3 reads and each child about 3 million reads. TCR recombination output is similarly shaped by thymic selection in related and unrelated pairs, with a minor effect exerted by inherited differences. Normalized repertoire overlap in related mother-child pairs was always slightly higher than in unrelated mother-child pairs, but the difference was never significant. No persistent microchimeric T cell clones were detected, at a sensitivity of approximately 100 clones per million clonotypes. The study used deep NGS to compare TCR beta repertoires of mothers and children, seeking features distinguishing related mother-child pairs from unrelated individuals. Mothers averaged about 37 +/- 4 years of age and children averaged around 10 +/- 4 years. Libraries were sequenced on Illumina HiSeq 2000 with 100+100 nt paired-end reads after adapter ligation with NEBNext reagents. To prevent cross-contamination, the mother and child libraries were prepared one month apart and sequenced in separate runs. Between roughly 500,000 and 2,100,000 distinct TCR beta clonotypes were identified per donor. Naive TCR beta clonotypes were estimated from low-frequency clonotypes matched to each donor's FACS-determined naive share, without sorting.

The sequenced material came from blood. The chain links TRBV7-9 with TRBJ1-4; TRBD1 is perhaps the D gene, given 5 matching bases. The TCR comes from a boy aged 5-17 years in good health. The CDR3 protein sequence reads: CASRRQRTGEKLFF. The DNA sequence is TGTGCCAGCAGGAGACAGAGGACTGGTGAAAAACTGTTTTTT.